One TCR beta chain is described in this entry. Its antigen is currently unknown. The sample comes from a study of T-cell reconstitution after alpha-beta-depleted transplantation in children. Study results and caveats: TCRbeta diversity was high at day 60 in some patients (a result of surviving recipient T cells and thymic progenitors). Reportedly, roughly two months post-transplant, alpha-beta T cells arose from several hundred expanded graft clones.

Preparing the TCRbeta library involved the use of unique molecular identifiers. Each CDR3 protein is one row after TCRdb ran MiXCR on the PCR reads. The sample has about 340,000 distinct CDR3 sequences, about a sixth seen once. V lost 8 bases to trimming and J lost 0 bases, with 10 bases between them. CDR1 and CDR2 from the germline V gene are GTSNPN and SVGIG (reference sequence). The length of the CDR3 is 12 residues. The chain joins TRBV30 to TRBJ1-1; tentative D call: TRBD1 (5 bases). The sequence was obtained from a male patient aged 2 to 9 who had a stem cell transplant for acute lymphoblastic leukemia, so the T cells may come from the graft donor. This sample comprised PBMCs, mostly from graft donor cells, obtained 360 days after TCRalphabeta/CD19-depleted stem cell transplant. The CDR3 sequence: CAADTLNTEAFF. In DNA, the CDR3 is TGTGCCGCGGACACCCTGAACACTGAAGCTTTCTTT.